Below, 29 T cell receptor beta chains from the same sample are listed, as sequenced in a study of blood T cell repertoires in COVID-19. The protocol was immunoSEQ multiplex PCR, while the TCRdb copy is restricted to in-frame clones and leaves out a portion. The sample holds around 250,000 clones, approximately 85% seen once. The sample consisted of peripheral blood. Receptor source: a man aged 50-60 years with active or convalescent COVID-19.

This chain connects TRBV19 to TRBJ1-1; D gene unclear. There are 15 residues in the CDR3. The germline gives CDR1 LNHDA, CDR2 SQIVND (reference sequence). V was cut by 5 bases and J by 2 bases, with 15 bases left in between. CDR3 DNA: TGTGCCAGTAGTGACGGGAGGATTGAAAACACTGAAGCTTTCTTT. Protein sequence: CASSDGRIENTEAFF. The full variable domain, with the rest looked up from reference TRBV19 and TRBJ1-1, is DGGITQSPKYLFRKEGQNVTLSCEQNLNHDAMYWYRQDPGQGLRLIYYSQIVNDFQKGDIAEGYSVSREKKESFPLTVTSAQKNPTAFYLCASSDGRIENTEAFFGQGTRLTVV.

V and J are TRBV18 and TRBJ2-5; 7 bases match TRBD2. Germline values: CDR1 KGHSH, CDR2 LQKENI. This CDR3 has 14 amino acids. The V and J ends lost 5 bases and 5 bases, in that order; junction bases with no gene match: 8. CDR3 sequence (DNA): TGTGCCAGCTCAAACGACGCGGGAGAGGAGACCCAGTACTTC. Amino acid sequence: CASSNDAGEETQYF.

This clone was found once. The chain employs TRBV19 and TRBJ2-6, with a possible D match to TRBD1 (6 bases). Between the trimmed V and J ends, which lost 5 bases and 2 bases, there was a span of 16 bases. The CDR3 spans 17 residues. Germline assignment: CDR1 LNHDA and CDR2 SQIVND (reference sequence). The CDR3 bases are TGTGCCAGTAGTCCCACAGGGATGCGAACTGGGGCCAACGTCCTGACTTTC. It translates to CASSPTGMRTGANVLTF.

The genes are TRBV29-1 and TRBJ2-1; 10 bases are a match to TRBD2. With V trimmed by 6 bases and J by 4 bases, 6 bases remained unmatched. This CDR3 contains 14 residues. Germline assignment: CDR1 SQVTM and CDR2 ANQGSEA. DNA for the CDR3: TGCAGCGTGAGAGCTAGCGGGAGTTACAATGAGCAGTTCTTC. Encoded protein: CSVRASGSYNEQFF.

This clone appeared a few times. The V gene is TRBV4-2, the J gene TRBJ2-5, with unresolved D. The CDR3 loop spans 14 amino acids. V lost 0 bases and J 2 bases, leaving 7 bases between the germline ends. Per the germline V gene, CDR1 is LGHNA and CDR2 is YNFKEQ. The CDR3 DNA reads as TGTGCCAGCAGCCAAGATCGAGTTCAAGAGACCCAGTACTTC. As protein: CASSQDRVQETQYF.

The chain carries TRBV6-6 and TRBJ2-1; TRBD1 agrees at 10 bases. The CDR3 is made up of 15 amino acids. The J segment lost 5 bases and the V segment lost 6 bases, leaving 7 bases of the junction unmatched. Germline CDR1 is MNHNY and CDR2 is SVGAGI (reference sequence). CDR3 protein: CASSLKGQGDNEQFF. DNA of the CDR3: TGTGCCAGCAGCCTCAAAGGACAGGGGGACAATGAGCAGTTCTTC.

The rearrangement links TRBV5-4 to TRBJ1-3, with a weak D call TRBD1 (5 bases). V lost 0 bases and J 0 bases, leaving 10 bases between the germline ends. The CDR3 consists of 16 residues. Per germline, CDR1 SGHNT and CDR2 YYREEE (reference sequence). CDR3 in amino acids: CASSLGAGNSGNTIYF. The DNA of the CDR3 is TGTGCCAGCAGCTTGGGGGCAGGGAACTCTGGAAACACCATATATTTT.

This clone was detected a few times. The V call is TRBV19, the J call TRBJ2-3; D is perhaps TRBD1 (5 bases). Trimming removed 6 bases from V and 3 bases from J, with 7 bases in between. Germline-derived CDR1 and CDR2 are LNHDA and SQIVND (reference sequence). This CDR3 spans 12 amino acids. The CDR3 DNA reads as TGTGCCAGTAGCCGGACAACAGATACGCAGTATTTT. This translates into CASSRTTDTQYF.

This clone has just a few counts. The chain joins TRBV7-6 to TRBJ1-1, with 8 bases lining up with TRBD1. Losses at the gene ends were 6 bases for V and 1 base for J; bases not matched to a gene: 7. The CDR3 length is 15 residues. Germline loops: CDR1 SGHVS, CDR2 FNYEAQ. The CDR3 DNA reads as TGTGCCAGCAGGTCGACAGGGGTGTCGAACACTGAAGCTTTCTTT. Protein product: CASRSTGVSNTEAFF. The full variable domain, completed using reference TRBV7-6 and TRBJ1-1, is GAGVSQSPRYKVTKRGQDVALRCDPISGHVSLYWYRQALGQGPEFLTYFNYEAQQDKSGLPNDRFSAERPEGSISTLTIQRTEQRDSAMYRCASRSTGVSNTEAFFGQGTRLTVV.

The chain is built from TRBV24-1 and TRBJ2-2; 7 bases map to TRBD1. The J segment lost 4 bases and the V segment lost 9 bases, leaving 7 bases of the junction unmatched. From germline, CDR1 is KGHDR and CDR2 SFDVKD. The CDR3 totals 14 residues. The CDR3 DNA is TGTGCCACCCAAGACGACAGGGTCACCGGGGAGCTGTTTTTT. Its translation is CATQDDRVTGELFF.

This clone was recorded only once. CDR3 sequence (DNA): TGCGCCAGCAGCCAAGCCCAGGGGGCCGAGGATACGCAGTATTTT. Residues: CASSQAQGAEDTQYF. The V gene is TRBV4-3, the J gene TRBJ2-3; 8 bases are shared with TRBD1. The CDR3 has 15 residues. Looked up from germline, CDR1 is LGHNA and CDR2 is YSLEER. V was clipped by 1 base and J by 6 bases; unmatched bases: 6.

The chain recombines TRBV27 with TRBJ2-7; D might be TRBD1 (6 bases). CDR1 and CDR2 (germline): MNHEY, SMNVEV (reference sequence). The CDR3 loop spans 16 amino acids. V was pared by 4 bases and J by 2 bases, with 18 bases between. The CDR3 sequence: CASSSPQQGPPYEQYF. CDR3 nucleotides: TGTGCCAGCAGTTCTCCTCAACAGGGCCCTCCCTACGAGCAGTACTTC.

The rearrangement joins TRBV19 to TRBJ1-2, with D possibly TRBD1 on 6 matching bases. The CDR3 sequence is 13 residues long. Per germline, CDR1 LNHDA and CDR2 SQIVND (reference sequence). The V end lost 4 bases, the J end lost 7 bases, and 13 bases lay between the germline ends. The CDR3 DNA is TGTGCCAGTAGTACCCCAGGGGACGGTGGCTACACCTTC. Residues: CASSTPGDGGYTF. The full variable domain, rest sourced from reference TRBV19 and TRBJ1-2, is DGGITQSPKYLFRKEGQNVTLSCEQNLNHDAMYWYRQDPGQGLRLIYYSQIVNDFQKGDIAEGYSVSREKKESFPLTVTSAQKNPTAFYLCASSTPGDGGYTFGSGTRLTVV.

The rearrangement links TRBV13 to TRBJ2-1, with 9 positions matching TRBD1. Trimming cost V 3 bases and J 4 bases; bases outside gene matches: 4. In germline, CDR1 is PRHDT, CDR2 FYEKMQ (reference sequence). The CDR3 contains 15 residues. CDR3 protein: CASSFQQGAYNEQFF. CDR3 nucleotides: TGTGCCAGCAGCTTTCAACAGGGGGCATACAATGAGCAGTTCTTC.

The J gene is TRBJ1-2, the V gene TRBV27; 7 bases are a match to TRBD1. The ends lost 5 bases at V and 2 bases at J; junction bases unmatched: 8. Germline V lookup: CDR1 MNHEY, CDR2 SMNVEV (reference sequence). CDR3 length: 15 amino acids. CDR3 coding DNA: TGTGCCAGCAGTCCAAAGACAGGGTCGAACTATGGCTACACCTTC. This encodes CASSPKTGSNYGYTF.

The rearrangement uses TRBV20-1 and TRBJ1-1, with D perhaps TRBD1 (5 bases). CDR3 length: 11 residues. V was cut by 6 bases and J by 8 bases, with 13 bases left in between. Germline V gene data show CDR1 as DFQATT and CDR2 as SNEGSKA (reference sequence). CDR3 region: CSATGHREAFF. The CDR3 DNA is TGCAGTGCAACCGGACATCGAGAAGCTTTCTTT.

This chain links TRBV10-3 with TRBJ1-3; no reliable D call. The V end was cut by 6 bases, the J end by 7 bases, with 10 bases between. The germline CDR1 and CDR2 sequences are ENHRY and SYGVKD. The length of the CDR3 is 12 residues. CDR3 DNA sequence: TGTGCCATCAGGCTAGACGGGAACACCATATATTTT. Protein sequence: CAIRLDGNTIYF.

This rearrangement joins TRBV18 to TRBJ1-3; 9 nucleotides line up with TRBD1. The length of the CDR3 is 17 residues. After removal of 6 bases from V and 1 base from J, the junction contained 10 bases not matched to a gene. Per the germline V gene, CDR1 is KGHSH and CDR2 is LQKENI. CDR3 residues: CASSGQGTAGSGNTIYF. The CDR3, as DNA: TGTGCCAGCTCCGGACAGGGGACCGCCGGATCTGGAAACACCATATATTTT.

V and J are TRBV19 and TRBJ2-7; weak D call: TRBD2 (6 bases). Trimming stripped 1 base from V and 3 bases from J, with 34 bases between. This CDR3 spans 22 amino acids. Germline-derived CDR1 and CDR2 are LNHDA and SQIVND (reference sequence). The CDR3 DNA sequence: TGTGCCAGTAGTATAGCCCTCTTCCCGGGACTTAAATCCTCGCCACCCTACTACGAGCAGTACTTC. It translates to CASSIALFPGLKSSPPYYEQYF. The variable domain in full, with the rest retrieved from reference TRBV19 and TRBJ2-7, is DGGITQSPKYLFRKEGQNVTLSCEQNLNHDAMYWYRQDPGQGLRLIYYSQIVNDFQKGDIAEGYSVSREKKESFPLTVTSAQKNPTAFYLCASSIALFPGLKSSPPYYEQYFGPGTRLTVT.

J is TRBJ2-3 and V is TRBV20-1; 8 positions match TRBD2. CDR1 is DFQATT, CDR2 SNEGSKA, per germline (reference sequence). The CDR3 is 15 residues long. With 3 bases clipped from V and 1 base from J, the junction kept 6 bases outside the gene matches. CDR3 bases: TGCAGTGCTAGTAAGCGGGAGCTCGGCACAGATACGCAGTATTTT. The encoded protein is CSASKRELGTDTQYF.

The rearrangement uses TRBV21-1 and TRBJ1-1; TRBD1, the D gene given by the table, was not confirmed from the DNA. TRBV21-1 is classified as a pseudogene. The CDR3 totals 16 residues. CDR3 DNA sequence: TGTGCCAGCAGCCGAATGAAAAAACAGGCGAACACTGAAGCTTTCTTT. This translates into CASSRMKKQANTEAFF.

This clone was counted a few times. This chain joins TRBV6-1 and TRBJ1-3; 7 bases line up with TRBD1. CDR3 length: 16 amino acids. After removal of 1 base from V and 3 bases from J, the junction contained 6 bases not matched to a gene. Germline loops: CDR1 MNHNS, CDR2 SASEGT. Written as DNA, the CDR3 is TGTGCCAGCAGTGAAGACCCCCGGGACAGTGGAAACACCATATATTTT. Protein product: CASSEDPRDSGNTIYF.

The rearrangement links TRBV3-1 (or the pseudogene TRBV3-2) to TRBJ2-3; D unresolved. The CDR3 covers 16 residues. Trimming removed 1 base at V and 2 bases at J, with 13 bases between. The germline V gene has CDR1 LGHDT and CDR2 YNNKEL (reference sequence). The CDR3 DNA reads TGTGCCAGCAGCCAAGTTGAGGTAGGTATCACAGATACGCAGTATTTT. Protein: CASSQVEVGITDTQYF.

This chain connects TRBV3-1 (or the pseudogene TRBV3-2) to TRBJ1-1, with D maybe TRBD1 (5 bases). Trimming removed 3 bases from V and 6 bases from J, with 8 bases in between. The germline V gene has CDR1 LGHDT and CDR2 YNNKEL (reference sequence). The CDR3 is made up of 12 amino acids. CDR3: CASSQWGSEAFF. CDR3 nucleotide sequence: TGTGCCAGCAGCCAGTGGGGCTCTGAAGCTTTCTTT.

This clone was seen only once. The chain employs TRBV4-1 and TRBJ1-1; TRBD1 matches at 7 bases. The CDR3 runs 14 residues. Germline trimming cut 5 bases from V and 1 base from J; bases unmatched to any gene: 4. Germline assignment: CDR1 MGHRA and CDR2 YSYEKL. The CDR3 reads CASSSGTANTEAFF. CDR3 in DNA: TGCGCCAGCAGCTCCGGGACAGCGAACACTGAAGCTTTCTTT.

The chain employs TRBV4-3 and TRBJ2-1, with D unresolved. Germline V gene sequence: CDR1 LGHNA, CDR2 YSLEER. This CDR3 spans 13 amino acids. The V end lost 0 bases, the J end lost 4 bases, and 4 bases lay between the germline ends. The chain's CDR3 is CASSQERYNEQFF. Written as DNA, the CDR3 is TGCGCCAGCAGCCAAGAGCGGTACAATGAGCAGTTCTTC.

The chain joins TRBV6-5 to TRBJ1-1, with a tentative D call TRBD1 (5 bases). Looked up from germline, CDR1 is MNHEY and CDR2 is SVGAGI. The V gene lost 4 bases and the J gene lost 0 bases, with 12 bases spanning the gap. The CDR3 contains 15 residues. DNA of the CDR3: TGTGCCAGCAGTTCCCCGACAGTAATGAACACTGAAGCTTTCTTT. Protein: CASSSPTVMNTEAFF.

The chain employs TRBV2 and TRBJ1-2; the D is unclear. V dropped 6 bases and J dropped 3 bases, with 5 bases sitting between them. This CDR3 is built from 11 residues. CDR1 and CDR2 (germline): SNHLY, FYNNEI. The CDR3 sequence: CASSGDYGYTF. For the CDR3, the DNA is TGTGCCAGCAGCGGGGACTATGGCTACACCTTC.

This clone is termed medium-sized. J is TRBJ1-1 and V is TRBV7-8; 7 positions agree with TRBD1. The junction had 7 bases not matched to a gene; V was cut back by 1 base and J by 5 bases. This CDR3 is built from 15 residues. Germline lookup yields CDR1 SGHVS and CDR2 FQNEAQ. CDR3 sequence (DNA): TGTGCCAGCAGCTTAGGAGGGGGCCCTTTGACTGAAGCTTTCTTT. This encodes CASSLGGGPLTEAFF.